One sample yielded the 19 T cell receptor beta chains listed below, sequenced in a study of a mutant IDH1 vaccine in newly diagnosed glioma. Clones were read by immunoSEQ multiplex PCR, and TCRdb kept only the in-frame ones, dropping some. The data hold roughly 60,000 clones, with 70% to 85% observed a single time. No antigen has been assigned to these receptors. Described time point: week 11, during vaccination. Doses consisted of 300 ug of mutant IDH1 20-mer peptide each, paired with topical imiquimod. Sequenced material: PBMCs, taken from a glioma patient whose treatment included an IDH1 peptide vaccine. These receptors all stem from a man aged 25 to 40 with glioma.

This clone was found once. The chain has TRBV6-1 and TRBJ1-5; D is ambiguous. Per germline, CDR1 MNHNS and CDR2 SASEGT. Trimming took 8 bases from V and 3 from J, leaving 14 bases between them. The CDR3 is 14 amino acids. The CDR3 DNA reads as TGTGCCAGCGTAATAGGATCACCCAATCAGCCCCAGCATTTT. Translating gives CASVIGSPNQPQHF.

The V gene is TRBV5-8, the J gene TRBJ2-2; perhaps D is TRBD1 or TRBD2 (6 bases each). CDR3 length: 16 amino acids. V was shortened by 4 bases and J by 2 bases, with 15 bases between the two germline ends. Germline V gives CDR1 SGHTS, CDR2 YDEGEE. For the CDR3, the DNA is TGTGCCAGCAGCCAGTGGGGGGCTCCAAACACCGGGGAGCTGTTTTTT. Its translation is CASSQWGAPNTGELFF.

In nucleotides, the CDR3 is TGTGCCAGCAGCCAATCGAACAGGGGGCTGAACGAGCAGTACTTC. Amino acid sequence: CASSQSNRGLNEQYF. J is TRBJ2-7 and V is TRBV16; 9 bases line up with TRBD1. Germline values: CDR1 KGHSY, CDR2 FQNENV. This CDR3 has 15 amino acids. V shed 0 bases, J shed 5 bases, and the junction held 5 bases outside the gene matches.

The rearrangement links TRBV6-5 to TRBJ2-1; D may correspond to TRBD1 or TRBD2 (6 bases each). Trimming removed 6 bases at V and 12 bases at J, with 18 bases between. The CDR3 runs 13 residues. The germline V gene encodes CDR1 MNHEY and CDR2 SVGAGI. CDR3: CASSPTRQEGQFF. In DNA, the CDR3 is TGTGCCAGCAGCCCTACCCGACAGGAGGGGCAGTTCTTC.

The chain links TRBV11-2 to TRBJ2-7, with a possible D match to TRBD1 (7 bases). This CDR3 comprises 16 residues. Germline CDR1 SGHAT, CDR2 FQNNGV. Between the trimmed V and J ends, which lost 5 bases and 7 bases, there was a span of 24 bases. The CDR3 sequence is CASSPSQGGSAFEQYF. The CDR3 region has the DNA TGTGCCAGCAGCCCCTCCCAGGGGGGATCGGCTTTTGAGCAGTACTTC. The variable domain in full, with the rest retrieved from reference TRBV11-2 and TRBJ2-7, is EAGVAQSPRYKIIEKRQSVAFWCNPISGHATLYWYQQILGQGPKLLIQFQNNGVVDDSQLPKDRFSAERLKGVDSTLKIQPAKLEDSAVYLCASSPSQGGSAFEQYFGPGTRLTVT.

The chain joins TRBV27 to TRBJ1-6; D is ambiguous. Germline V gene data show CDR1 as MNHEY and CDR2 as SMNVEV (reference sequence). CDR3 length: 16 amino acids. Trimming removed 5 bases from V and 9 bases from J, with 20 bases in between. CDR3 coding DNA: TGTGCCAGCAGTGCAACAGCGGGTGGGCTACTTTCACCCCTCCACTTT. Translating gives CASSATAGGLLSPLHF.

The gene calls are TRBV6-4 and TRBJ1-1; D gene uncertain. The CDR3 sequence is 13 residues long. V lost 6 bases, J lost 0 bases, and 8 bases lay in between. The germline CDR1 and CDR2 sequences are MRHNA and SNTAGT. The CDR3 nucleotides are TGTGCCAGCAGCGCCGAGGTGAACACTGAAGCTTTCTTT. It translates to CASSAEVNTEAFF.

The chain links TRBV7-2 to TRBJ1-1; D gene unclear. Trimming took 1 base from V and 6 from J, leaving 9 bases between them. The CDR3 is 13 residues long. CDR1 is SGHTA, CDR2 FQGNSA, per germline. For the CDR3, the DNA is TGTGCCAGCAGCTTAGACCGGATCGCTGAAGCTTTCTTT. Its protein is CASSLDRIAEAFF.

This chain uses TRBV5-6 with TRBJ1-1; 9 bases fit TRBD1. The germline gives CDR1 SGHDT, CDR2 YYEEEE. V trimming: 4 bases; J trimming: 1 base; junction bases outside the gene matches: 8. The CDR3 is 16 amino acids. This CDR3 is CASSQGTGRGNTEAFF. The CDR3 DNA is TGTGCCAGCAGCCAAGGGACAGGGCGAGGGAACACTGAAGCTTTCTTT. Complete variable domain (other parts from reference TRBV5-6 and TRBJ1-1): DAGVTQSPTHLIKTRGQQVTLRCSPKSGHDTVSWYQQALGQGPQFIFQYYEEEERQRGNFPDRFSGHQFPNYSSELNVNALLLGDSALYLCASSQGTGRGNTEAFFGQGTRLTVV.

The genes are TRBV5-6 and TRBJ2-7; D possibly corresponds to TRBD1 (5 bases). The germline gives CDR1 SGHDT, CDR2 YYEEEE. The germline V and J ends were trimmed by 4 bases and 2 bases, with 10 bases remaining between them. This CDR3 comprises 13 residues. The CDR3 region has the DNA TGTGCCAGCAGCGCCAGGGTAACCTACGAGCAGTACTTC. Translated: CASSARVTYEQYF. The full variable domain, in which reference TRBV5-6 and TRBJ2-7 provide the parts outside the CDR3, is DAGVTQSPTHLIKTRGQQVTLRCSPKSGHDTVSWYQQALGQGPQFIFQYYEEEERQRGNFPDRFSGHQFPNYSSELNVNALLLGDSALYLCASSARVTYEQYFGPGTRLTVT.

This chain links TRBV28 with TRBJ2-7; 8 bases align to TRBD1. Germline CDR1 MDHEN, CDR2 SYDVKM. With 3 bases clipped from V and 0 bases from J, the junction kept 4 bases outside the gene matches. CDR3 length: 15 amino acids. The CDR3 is CASSLGQVISYEQYF. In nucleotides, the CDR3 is TGTGCCAGCAGTTTGGGACAGGTTATCTCCTACGAGCAGTACTTC. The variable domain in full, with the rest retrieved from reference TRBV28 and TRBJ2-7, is DVKVTQSSRYLVKRTGEKVFLECVQDMDHENMFWYRQDPGLGLRLIYFSYDVKMKEKGDIPEGYSVSREKKERFSLILESASTNQTSMYLCASSLGQVISYEQYFGPGTRLTVT.

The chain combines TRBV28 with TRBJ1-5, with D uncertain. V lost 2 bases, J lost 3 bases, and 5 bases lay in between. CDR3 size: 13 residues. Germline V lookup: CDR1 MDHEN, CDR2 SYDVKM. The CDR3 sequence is CASSLVINQPQHF. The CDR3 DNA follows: TGTGCCAGCAGTTTAGTTATCAATCAGCCCCAGCATTTT.

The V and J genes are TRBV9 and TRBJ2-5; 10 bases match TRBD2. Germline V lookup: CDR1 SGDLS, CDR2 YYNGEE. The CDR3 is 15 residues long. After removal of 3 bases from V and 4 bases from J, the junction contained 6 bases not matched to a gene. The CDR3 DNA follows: TGTGCCAGCAGCGCCGTAGCGGGGGGTTTAGAGACCCAGTACTTC. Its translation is CASSAVAGGLETQYF.

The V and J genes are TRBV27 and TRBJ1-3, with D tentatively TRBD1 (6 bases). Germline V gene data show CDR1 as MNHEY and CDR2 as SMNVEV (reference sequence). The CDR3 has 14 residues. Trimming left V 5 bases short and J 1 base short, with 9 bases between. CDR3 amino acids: CASSRRGSGNTIYF. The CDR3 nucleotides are TGTGCCAGCAGTCGCAGGGGATCTGGAAACACCATATATTTT.

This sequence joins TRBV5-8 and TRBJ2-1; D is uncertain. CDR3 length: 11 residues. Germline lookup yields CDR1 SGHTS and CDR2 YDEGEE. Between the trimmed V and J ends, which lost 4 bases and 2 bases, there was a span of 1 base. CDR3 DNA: TGTGCCAGCAGCCCCTACAATGAGCAGTTCTTC. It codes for CASSPYNEQFF.

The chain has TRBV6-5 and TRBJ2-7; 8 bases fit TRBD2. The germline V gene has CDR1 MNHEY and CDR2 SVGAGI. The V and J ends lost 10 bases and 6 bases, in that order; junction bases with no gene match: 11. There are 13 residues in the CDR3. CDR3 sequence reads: CATREGSRGEQYF. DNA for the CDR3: TGTGCCACCCGGGAGGGCTCGAGGGGCGAGCAGTACTTC.

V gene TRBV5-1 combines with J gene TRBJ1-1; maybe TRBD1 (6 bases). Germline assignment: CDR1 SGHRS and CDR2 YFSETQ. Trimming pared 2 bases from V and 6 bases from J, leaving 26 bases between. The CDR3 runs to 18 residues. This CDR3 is CASSLLQGSVSLNPEAFF. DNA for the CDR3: TGCGCCAGCAGCTTACTACAGGGCTCCGTCAGTCTCAACCCTGAAGCTTTCTTT.

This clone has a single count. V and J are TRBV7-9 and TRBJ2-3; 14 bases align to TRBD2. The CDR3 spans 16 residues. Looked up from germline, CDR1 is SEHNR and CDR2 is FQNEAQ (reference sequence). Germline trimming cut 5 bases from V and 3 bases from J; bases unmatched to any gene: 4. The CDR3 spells CASSPTSGGETDTQYF. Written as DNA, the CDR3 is TGTGCCAGCAGCCCGACTAGCGGGGGGGAGACAGATACGCAGTATTTT.

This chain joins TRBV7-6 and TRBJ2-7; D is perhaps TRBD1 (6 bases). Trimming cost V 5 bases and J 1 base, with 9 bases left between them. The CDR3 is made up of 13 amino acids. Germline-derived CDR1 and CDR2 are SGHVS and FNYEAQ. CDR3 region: CASSRQASYEQYF. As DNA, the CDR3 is TGTGCCAGCAGCCGACAGGCTTCCTACGAGCAGTACTTC.